A single count supports the clone carrying this TCR beta chain. The data stem from a study of blood T cell repertoires in COVID-19. Background on the study: Acute and convalescent COVID-19 specimens originated in the United States, Italy and Spain. PBMCs, B-cell-depleted T cells, or T cells were the source of the cDNA or gDNA that made up the material.

As originally analysed: Amplification of reference gene primers was used by the study to estimate nucleated cell counts. The assay was immunoSEQ multiplex PCR, and TCRdb's table has in-frame clones only and misses some. Clone size and V and J calls were adopted from that table, with D and trimming inferred from the DNA. The table lists 200,000 to 250,000 clones, about 85% of them singletons. Two consecutive negative NP/OP PCR tests, clearance, or resolved symptoms defined Cohort 3 recovery. Between the trimmed V and J ends, which lost 4 bases and 4 bases, there was a span of 8 bases. Germline lookup yields CDR1 SQVTM and CDR2 ANQGSEA. The CDR3 length is 12 residues.

The source material was PBMCs or T cells enriched from blood (not recorded which). This sequence joins TRBV29-1 and TRBJ1-5; D perhaps matches TRBD1 (5 bases). The TCR sequence derives from a woman in her 30s who had recovered from COVID-19. CDR3 sequence (DNA): TGCAGCGTTGGGACAAATAATCAGCCCCAGCATTTT. Residues: CSVGTNNQPQHF.